This record looks at one TCR beta chain sequence and its context. The sample comes from a study of blood T cell repertoires in COVID-19. For the study at large: Acute-phase and convalescent COVID-19 samples originated in the United States, Italy and Spain. The cDNA or gDNA used as material had been derived from T cells, B-cell-depleted T cells, or PBMCs.

The CDR3 covers 13 residues. With 9 bases removed from V and 7 bases from J, the gap between germline ends came to 13 bases. Germline V lookup: CDR1 MNHEY, CDR2 SMNVEV (reference sequence). Per the authors' pipeline: Scientists estimated how many nucleated cells there were by amplifying reference gene primers. Method: immunoSEQ multiplex PCR; TCRdb's copy keeps in-frame clones and lacks some. The D gene and trimming were derived from the DNA, and the V and J assignments and clone size from that table. Altogether about 110,000 clones are present, roughly 85% being singletons, with the ten largest covering around 2%.

The V gene is TRBV27, the J gene TRBJ1-6, with D possibly TRBD1 on 6 matching bases. Sequencing input: peripheral blood. The clonotype comes from a human donor in a cohort sampled during active COVID-19. Written as DNA, the CDR3 is TGTGCCAGTTCCGGGACACTCAATTCACCCCTCCACTTT. It specifies CASSGTLNSPLHF.